This T cell receptor (beta chain) comes out of a study of cytomegalovirus exposure and HLA in healthy donors. The study's findings and limits: With DRB1 most and HLA-C fewest, TCR association rates differed between HLA loci in a later analysis. Among TCR beta chains, those listed as cytomegalovirus-associated numbered over 150.

V trimming: 5 bases; J trimming: 9 bases; junction bases outside the gene matches: 7. Germline V gene data show CDR1 as LNHDA and CDR2 as SQIVND (reference sequence). The CDR3 extends over 14 amino acids. PCR employed 60 Vbeta and 13 Jbeta primers. How the authors handled the data: Later reanalysis found approximately 80 million unique TCR beta chains, about 11 million of them shared. Measured with immunoSEQ multiplex PCR; TCRdb has only the in-frame clones, and not every one. The D gene and trimming were derived from the DNA, and the V and J assignments and clone size from that table. The table shows some 130,000 clones, with around four fifths occurring only once. This clone was counted only a few times. Its antigen is undetermined.

Sequenced sample: PBMCs. This chain links TRBV19 with TRBJ1-6; TRBD1 agrees at 7 bases. This TCR came from a male donor in good health and CMV-seropositive. This CDR3 reads CASSLGTEGSPLHF. CDR3 nucleotide sequence: TGTGCCAGTAGTTTGGGGACAGAGGGTTCACCCCTCCACTTT.